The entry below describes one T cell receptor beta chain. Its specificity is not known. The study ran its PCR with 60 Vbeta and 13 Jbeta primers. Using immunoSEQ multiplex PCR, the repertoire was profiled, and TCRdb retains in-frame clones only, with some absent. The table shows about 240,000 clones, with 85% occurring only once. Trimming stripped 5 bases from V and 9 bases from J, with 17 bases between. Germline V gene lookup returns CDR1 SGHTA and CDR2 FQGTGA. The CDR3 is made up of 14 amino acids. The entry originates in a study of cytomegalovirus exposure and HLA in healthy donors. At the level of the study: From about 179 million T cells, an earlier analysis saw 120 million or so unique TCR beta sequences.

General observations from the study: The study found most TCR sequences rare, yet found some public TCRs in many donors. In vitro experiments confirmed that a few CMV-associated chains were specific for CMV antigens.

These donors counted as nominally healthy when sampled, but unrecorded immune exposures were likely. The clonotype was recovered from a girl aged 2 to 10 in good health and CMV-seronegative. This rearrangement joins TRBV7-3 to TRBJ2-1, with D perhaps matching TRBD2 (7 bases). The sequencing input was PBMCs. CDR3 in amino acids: CASSHRAGVSEQFF. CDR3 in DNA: TGTGCCAGCAGCCACAGGGCGGGGGTCAGTGAGCAGTTCTTC.